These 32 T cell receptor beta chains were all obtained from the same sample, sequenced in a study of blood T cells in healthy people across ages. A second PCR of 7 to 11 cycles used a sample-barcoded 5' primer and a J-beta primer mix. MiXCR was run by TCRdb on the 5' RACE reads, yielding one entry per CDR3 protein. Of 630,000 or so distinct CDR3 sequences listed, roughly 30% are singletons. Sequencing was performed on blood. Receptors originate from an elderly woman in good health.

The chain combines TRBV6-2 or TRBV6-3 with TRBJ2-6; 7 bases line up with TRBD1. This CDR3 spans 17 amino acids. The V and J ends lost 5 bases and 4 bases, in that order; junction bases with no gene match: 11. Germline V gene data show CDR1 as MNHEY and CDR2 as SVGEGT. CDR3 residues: CASSRGLGGVGANVLTF. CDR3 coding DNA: TGTGCCAGCAGTAGGGGCCTAGGGGGCGTAGGGGCCAACGTCCTGACTTTC.

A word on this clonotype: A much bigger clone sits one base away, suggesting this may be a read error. The chain's CDR3 is CARSSFGASYGYTF. The CDR3 bases are TGTGCCCGGAGTTCTTTCGGGGCCTCCTATGGCTACACCTTC. V gene TRBV30 combines with J gene TRBJ1-2; TRBD1 might be the D (5 bases). CDR1 is GTSNPN, CDR2 SVGIG, per germline (reference sequence). This CDR3 spans 14 amino acids.

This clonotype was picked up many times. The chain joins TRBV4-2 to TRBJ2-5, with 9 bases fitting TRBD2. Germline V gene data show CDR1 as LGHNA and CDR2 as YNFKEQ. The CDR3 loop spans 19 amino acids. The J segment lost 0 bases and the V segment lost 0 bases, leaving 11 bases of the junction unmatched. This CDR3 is CASSQDRVAGDTYQETQYF. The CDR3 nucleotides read TGTGCCAGCAGCCAAGATAGGGTAGCGGGGGACACGTACCAAGAGACCCAGTACTTC.

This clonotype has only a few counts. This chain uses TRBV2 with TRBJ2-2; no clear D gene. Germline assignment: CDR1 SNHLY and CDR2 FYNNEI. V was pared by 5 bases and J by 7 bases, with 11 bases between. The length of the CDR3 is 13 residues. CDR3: CASSPIRGGELFF. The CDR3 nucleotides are TGTGCCAGCAGTCCCATCCGTGGCGGGGAGCTGTTTTTT.

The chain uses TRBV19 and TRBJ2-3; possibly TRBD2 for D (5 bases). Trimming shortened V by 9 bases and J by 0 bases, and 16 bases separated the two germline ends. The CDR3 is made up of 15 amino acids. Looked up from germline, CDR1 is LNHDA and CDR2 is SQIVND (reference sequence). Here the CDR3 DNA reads TGTGCCAGCGCTAAGAGCGGATCTAGCACAGATACGCAGTATTTT. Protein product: CASAKSGSSTDTQYF. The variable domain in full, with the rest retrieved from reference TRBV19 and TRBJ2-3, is DGGITQSPKYLFRKEGQNVTLSCEQNLNHDAMYWYRQDPGQGLRLIYYSQIVNDFQKGDIAEGYSVSREKKESFPLTVTSAQKNPTAFYLCASAKSGSSTDTQYFGPGTRLTVL.

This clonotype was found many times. DNA of the CDR3: TGTGCCAGCAGCTCGGGACAGGGCTTTGACTACGAGCAGTACTTC. Amino acid sequence: CASSSGQGFDYEQYF. V usage is TRBV27 and J usage is TRBJ2-7; 9 nucleotides match TRBD1. Germline lookup yields CDR1 MNHEY and CDR2 SMNVEV (reference sequence). This CDR3 is built from 15 residues. After removal of 6 bases from V and 3 bases from J, the junction contained 9 bases not matched to a gene.

The CDR3 is CASRRTGTGVYNEQYF. DNA of the CDR3: TGCGCCAGCAGACGGACCGGGACAGGGGTCTACAATGAGCAGTACTTC. The V call is TRBV5-1, the J call TRBJ2-1; 10 bases agree with TRBD1. The better agreement between TRBJ2-7 and the DNA end casts doubt on the J call. This CDR3 region has 16 residues. Germline V gives CDR1 SGHRS, CDR2 YFSETQ.

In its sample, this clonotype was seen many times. The CDR3 loop reads CATGDTGQIYEQYF. CDR3 nucleotide sequence: TGTGCCACCGGGGATACGGGACAGATCTACGAGCAGTACTTC. The chain joins TRBV28 to TRBJ2-7; 7 positions match TRBD1. CDR1 MDHEN and CDR2 SYDVKM come from the germline V gene. CDR3 size: 14 residues. V was pared by 10 bases and J by 3 bases, with 12 bases of the junction left unmatched.

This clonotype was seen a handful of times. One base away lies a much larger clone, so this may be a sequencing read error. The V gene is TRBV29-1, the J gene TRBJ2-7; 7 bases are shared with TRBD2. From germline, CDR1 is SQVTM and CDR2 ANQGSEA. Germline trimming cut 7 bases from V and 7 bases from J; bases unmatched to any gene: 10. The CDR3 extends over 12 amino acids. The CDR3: CSARGGGNEQYF. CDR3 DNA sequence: TGCAGCGCCAGAGGCGGGGGTAATGAGCAGTACTTC.

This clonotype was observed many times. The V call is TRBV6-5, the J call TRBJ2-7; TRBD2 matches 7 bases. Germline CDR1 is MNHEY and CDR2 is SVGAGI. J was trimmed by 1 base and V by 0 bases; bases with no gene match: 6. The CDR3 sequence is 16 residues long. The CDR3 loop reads CASSYSTSGASYEQYF. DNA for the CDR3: TGTGCCAGCAGTTACTCGACCAGCGGGGCGTCCTACGAGCAGTACTTC.

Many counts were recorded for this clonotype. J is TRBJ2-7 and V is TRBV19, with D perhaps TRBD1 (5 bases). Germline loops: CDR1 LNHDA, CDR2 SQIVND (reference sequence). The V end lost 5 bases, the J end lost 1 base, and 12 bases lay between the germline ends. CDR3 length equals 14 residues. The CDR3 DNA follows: TGTGCCAGTAGTCCCTCAAGGGGTTCCTACGAGCAGTACTTC. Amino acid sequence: CASSPSRGSYEQYF. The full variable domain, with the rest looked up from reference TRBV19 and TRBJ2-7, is DGGITQSPKYLFRKEGQNVTLSCEQNLNHDAMYWYRQDPGQGLRLIYYSQIVNDFQKGDIAEGYSVSREKKESFPLTVTSAQKNPTAFYLCASSPSRGSYEQYFGPGTRLTVT.

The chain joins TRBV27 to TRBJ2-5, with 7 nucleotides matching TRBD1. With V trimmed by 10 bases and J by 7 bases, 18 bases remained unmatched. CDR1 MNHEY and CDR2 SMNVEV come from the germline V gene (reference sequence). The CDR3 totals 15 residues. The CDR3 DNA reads TGTGCCACCAGCGGACAGGACGGATCCCATCGGACCCAGTACTTC. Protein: CATSGQDGSHRTQYF.

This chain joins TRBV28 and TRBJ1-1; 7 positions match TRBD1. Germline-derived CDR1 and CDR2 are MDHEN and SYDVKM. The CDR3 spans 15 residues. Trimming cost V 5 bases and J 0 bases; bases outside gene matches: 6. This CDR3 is CASSTTGRLNTEAFF. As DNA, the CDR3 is TGTGCCAGCAGTACGACAGGGAGGCTGAACACTGAAGCTTTCTTT.

DNA for the CDR3: TGCGCCAGCAGCCTACGACTAGCGGAGGATACGCAGTATTTT. Residues: CASSLRLAEDTQYF. The chain recombines TRBV5-1 with TRBJ2-3, with TRBD2 matching over 9 bases. Per the germline V gene, CDR1 is SGHRS and CDR2 is YFSETQ. This CDR3 has 14 amino acids. Trimming cost V 4 bases and J 6 bases; bases outside gene matches: 6.

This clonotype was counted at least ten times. The CDR3 loop reads CASSYGIGRKDGYTF. CDR3 nucleotide sequence: TGTGCCAGCAGTTACGGGATCGGCAGGAAAGATGGCTACACCTTC. This sequence joins TRBV6-6 and TRBJ1-2, with D uncertain. Germline V gene sequence: CDR1 MNHNY, CDR2 SVGAGI (reference sequence). Trimming pared 2 bases from V and 6 bases from J, leaving 16 bases between. CDR3 length: 15 amino acids.

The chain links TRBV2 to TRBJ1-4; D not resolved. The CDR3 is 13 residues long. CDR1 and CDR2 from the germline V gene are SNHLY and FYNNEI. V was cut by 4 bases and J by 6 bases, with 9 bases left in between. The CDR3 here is CASSVGFDEKLFF. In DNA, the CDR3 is TGTGCCAGCAGTGTGGGTTTCGATGAAAAACTGTTTTTT.

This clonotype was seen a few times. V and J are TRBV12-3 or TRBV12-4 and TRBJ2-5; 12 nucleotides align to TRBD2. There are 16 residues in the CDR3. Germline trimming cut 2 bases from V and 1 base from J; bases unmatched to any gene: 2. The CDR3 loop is CASSLLAGGGQETQYF. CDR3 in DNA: TGTGCCAGCAGTTTACTAGCGGGGGGGGGCCAAGAGACCCAGTACTTC.

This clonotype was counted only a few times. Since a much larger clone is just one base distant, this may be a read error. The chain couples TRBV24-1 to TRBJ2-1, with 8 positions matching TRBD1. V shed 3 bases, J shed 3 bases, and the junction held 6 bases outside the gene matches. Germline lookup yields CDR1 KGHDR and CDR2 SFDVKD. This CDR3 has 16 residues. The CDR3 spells CATSDARGQGYNEQFF. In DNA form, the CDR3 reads TGTGCCACCAGTGATGCCCGAGGACAGGGCTACAATGAGCAGTTCTTC.

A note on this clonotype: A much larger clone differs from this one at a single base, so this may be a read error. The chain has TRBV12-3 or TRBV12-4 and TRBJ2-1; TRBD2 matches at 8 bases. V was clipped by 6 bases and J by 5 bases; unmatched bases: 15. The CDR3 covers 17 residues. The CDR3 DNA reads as TGTGCCAGCAGCCCCGGGACTAACGGGGGGGCCCACAATGAGCAGTTCTTC. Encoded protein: CASSPGTNGGAHNEQFF.

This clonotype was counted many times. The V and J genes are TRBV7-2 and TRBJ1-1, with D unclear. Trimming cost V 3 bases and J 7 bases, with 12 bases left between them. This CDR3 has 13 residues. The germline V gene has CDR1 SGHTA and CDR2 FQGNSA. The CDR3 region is CASSFATEGEAFF. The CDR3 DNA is TGTGCCAGCAGCTTCGCGACGGAAGGTGAAGCTTTCTTT.

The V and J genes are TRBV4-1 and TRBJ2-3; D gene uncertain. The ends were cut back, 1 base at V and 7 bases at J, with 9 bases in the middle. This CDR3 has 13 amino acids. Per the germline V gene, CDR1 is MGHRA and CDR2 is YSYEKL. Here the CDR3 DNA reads TGCGCCAGCAGCCAAGTAGGGCTGCATACGCAGTATTTT. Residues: CASSQVGLHTQYF.

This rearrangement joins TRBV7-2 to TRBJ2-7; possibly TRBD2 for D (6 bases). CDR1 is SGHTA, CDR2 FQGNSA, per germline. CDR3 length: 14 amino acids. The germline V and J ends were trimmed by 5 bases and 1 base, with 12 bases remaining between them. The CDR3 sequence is CASSPYGLSYEQYF. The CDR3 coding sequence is TGTGCCAGCAGCCCCTATGGACTATCCTACGAGCAGTACTTC.

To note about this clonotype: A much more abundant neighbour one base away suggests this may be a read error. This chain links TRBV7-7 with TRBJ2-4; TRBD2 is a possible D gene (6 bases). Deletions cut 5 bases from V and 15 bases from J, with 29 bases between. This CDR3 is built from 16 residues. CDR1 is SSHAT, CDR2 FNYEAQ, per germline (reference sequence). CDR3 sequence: CASSPFGGAAIETRYF. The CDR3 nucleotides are TGTGCCAGCAGCCCCTTCGGAGGGGCCGCCATAGAGACCCGGTACTTC.

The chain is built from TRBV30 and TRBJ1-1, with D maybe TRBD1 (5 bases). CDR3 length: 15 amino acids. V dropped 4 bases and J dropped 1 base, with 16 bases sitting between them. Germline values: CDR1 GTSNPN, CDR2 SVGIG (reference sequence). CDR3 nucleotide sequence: TGTGCCTGGAATAGGGGCCTCGGTGGGAACACTGAAGCTTTCTTT. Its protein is CAWNRGLGGNTEAFF.

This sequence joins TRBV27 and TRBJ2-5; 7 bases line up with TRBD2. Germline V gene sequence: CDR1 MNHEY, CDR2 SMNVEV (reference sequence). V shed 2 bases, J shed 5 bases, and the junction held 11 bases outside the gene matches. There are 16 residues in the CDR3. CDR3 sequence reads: CASSLGGWGGVETQYF. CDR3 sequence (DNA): TGTGCCAGCAGTTTAGGAGGGTGGGGAGGGGTGGAGACCCAGTACTTC.

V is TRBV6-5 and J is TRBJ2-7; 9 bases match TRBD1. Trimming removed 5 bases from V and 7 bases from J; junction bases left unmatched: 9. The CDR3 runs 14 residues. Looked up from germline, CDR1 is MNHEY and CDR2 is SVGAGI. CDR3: CASSRTGDDNEQYF. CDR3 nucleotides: TGTGCCAGCAGTAGGACAGGGGATGACAATGAGCAGTACTTC.

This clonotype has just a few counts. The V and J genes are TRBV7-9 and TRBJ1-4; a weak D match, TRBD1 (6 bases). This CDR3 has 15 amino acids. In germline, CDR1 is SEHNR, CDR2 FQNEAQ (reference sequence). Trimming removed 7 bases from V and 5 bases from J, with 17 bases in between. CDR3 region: CASNPRTAGNEKLFF. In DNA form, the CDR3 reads TGTGCCAGCAACCCAAGGACAGCCGGGAATGAAAAACTGTTTTTT.

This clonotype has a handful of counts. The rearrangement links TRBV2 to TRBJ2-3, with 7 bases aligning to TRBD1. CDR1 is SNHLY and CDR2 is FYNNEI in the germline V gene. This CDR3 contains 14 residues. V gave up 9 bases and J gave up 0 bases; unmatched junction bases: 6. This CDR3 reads CASNRDSSTDTQYF. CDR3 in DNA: TGTGCCAGTAACCGGGACAGTAGCACAGATACGCAGTATTTT.

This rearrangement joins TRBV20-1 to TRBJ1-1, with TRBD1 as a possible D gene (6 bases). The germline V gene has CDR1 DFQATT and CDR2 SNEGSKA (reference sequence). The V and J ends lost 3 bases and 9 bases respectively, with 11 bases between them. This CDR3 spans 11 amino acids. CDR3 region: CSASVGGKAFF. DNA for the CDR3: TGCAGTGCTAGTGTGGGGGGCAAAGCTTTCTTT.

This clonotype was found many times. The CDR3 here is CASSRGTGGADTQYF. The CDR3 DNA reads TGTGCCAGCAGCCGTGGGACTGGGGGCGCAGATACGCAGTATTTT. The chain combines TRBV12-3 or TRBV12-4 with TRBJ2-3; D possibly matches TRBD1 or TRBD2 (6 bases each). Between the trimmed V and J ends, which lost 6 bases and 4 bases, there was a span of 17 bases. The CDR3 has 15 residues.

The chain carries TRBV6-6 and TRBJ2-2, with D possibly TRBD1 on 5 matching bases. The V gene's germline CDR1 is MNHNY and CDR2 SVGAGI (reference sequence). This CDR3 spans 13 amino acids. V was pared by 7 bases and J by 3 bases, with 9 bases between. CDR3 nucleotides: TGTGCCAGCATAGAAGGGGACACCGGGGAGCTGTTTTTT. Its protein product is CASIEGDTGELFF.

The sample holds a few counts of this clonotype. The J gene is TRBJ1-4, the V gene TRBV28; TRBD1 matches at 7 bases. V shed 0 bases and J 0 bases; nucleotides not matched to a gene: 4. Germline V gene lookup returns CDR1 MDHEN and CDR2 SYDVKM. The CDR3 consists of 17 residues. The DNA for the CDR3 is TGTGCCAGCAGTTTATGGGCAGGGGGGGCAACTAATGAAAAACTGTTTTTT. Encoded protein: CASSLWAGGATNEKLFF.